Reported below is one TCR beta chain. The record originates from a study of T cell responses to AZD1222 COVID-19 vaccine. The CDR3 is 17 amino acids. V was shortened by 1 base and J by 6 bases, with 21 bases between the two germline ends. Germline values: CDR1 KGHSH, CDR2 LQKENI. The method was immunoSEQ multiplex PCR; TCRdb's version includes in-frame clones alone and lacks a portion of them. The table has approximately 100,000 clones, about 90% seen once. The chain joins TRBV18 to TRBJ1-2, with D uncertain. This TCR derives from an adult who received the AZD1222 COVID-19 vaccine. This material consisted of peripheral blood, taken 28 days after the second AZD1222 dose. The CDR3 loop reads CASSPRSQARDSDGYTF. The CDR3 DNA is TGTGCCAGCTCACCACGATCCCAGGCCCGAGATTCGGATGGCTACACCTTC.